Following are 15 T cell receptor beta chains from one sample sequenced in a study of blood T cells in healthy people across ages (dated by TCRdb to about 2015). Library preparation employed 5' RACE. The instrument was an Illumina HiSeq 2500. A second about 7 to 11 cycle PCR used a sample-barcoded 5' primer and a J-beta primer mix. TCRdb reworked the public reads: Q25 trimming with fastp, MiXCR clone assembly, productive beta chains retained. When rows share a CDR3 protein, they turn into one entry using the most common DNA and genes. The table for this sample lists hundreds of thousands of distinct CDR3 sequences; 40% to 45% of them were counted only once. Around 30% of the sample is taken by the ten largest. Material: blood. Receptor source: a man at least 80 years old in good health.

The table lists this clonotype with a few counts. The V call is TRBV27, the J call TRBJ2-7; 10 nucleotides match TRBD2. Germline-derived CDR1 and CDR2 are MNHEY and SMNVEV (reference sequence). The CDR3 runs to 18 residues. J lost 0 bases, V lost 10 bases, and 18 bases had no gene match. Here the CDR3 DNA reads TGTGCCACGGCTTCCGGGGGACTAGCGAGAAGGAGCTCCTACGAGCAGTACTTC. Encoded protein: CATASGGLARRSSYEQYF.

The genes are TRBV7-2 and TRBJ2-7, with TRBD2 as a possible D gene (6 bases). CDR1 is SGHTA and CDR2 is FQGNSA in the germline V gene. Trimming took 3 bases from V and 6 from J, leaving 15 bases between them. The CDR3 totals 14 residues. CDR3 nucleotide sequence: TGTGCCAGCAGCTTTGGGGGGTCAGGACGCGAGCAGTACTTC. It encodes CASSFGGSGREQYF. Looking up the rest from reference TRBV7-2 and TRBJ2-7 gives the full variable domain: GAGVSQSPSNKVTEKGKDVELRCDPISGHTALYWYRQSLGQGLEFLIYFQGNSAPDKSGLPSDRFSAERTGGSVSTLTIQRTQQEDSAVYLCASSFGGSGREQYFGPGTRLTVT.

This clonotype was observed a handful of times. The chain couples TRBV6-1 to TRBJ2-7; D gene uncertain. The germline gives CDR1 MNHNS, CDR2 SASEGT. The V end lost 8 bases, the J end lost 2 bases, and 10 bases lay between the germline ends. This CDR3 spans 12 amino acids. The CDR3 DNA follows: TGTGCCAGCCGTGGTCCGGCCTACGAGCAGTACTTC. It codes for CASRGPAYEQYF.

On this clonotype itself: Since a much larger clone is just one base distant, this may be a read error. The V call is TRBV21-1, the J call TRBJ2-5; the tabulated D call, TRBD1, remains unverified against the DNA. TRBV21-1 represents a pseudogene. The CDR3 length is 16 residues. Here the CDR3 reads CASISDRGRGRETQYF. DNA of the CDR3: TGTGCCAGCATCTCAGACCGGGGACGGGGCCGGGAGACCCAGTACTTC.

V is TRBV7-9 and J is TRBJ2-4, with 7 bases aligning to TRBD2. The end of the DNA aligns better with TRBJ2-5, so the J call may be wrong. Germline V lookup: CDR1 SEHNR, CDR2 FQNEAQ (reference sequence). The CDR3 covers 16 residues. For the CDR3, the DNA is TGTGCCAGCAGCTTTGGTGGGCGGGAGCCCGGAGAGACCCAGTACTTC. Amino acids: CASSFGGREPGETQYF.

The chain couples TRBV6-2 or TRBV6-3 to TRBJ2-6, with D maybe TRBD2 (6 bases). Trimming removed 4 bases at V and 1 base at J, with 17 bases between. CDR1 is MNHEY, CDR2 SVGEGT, per germline. The CDR3 has 18 amino acids. The CDR3 is CASSSPGLLNSGANVLTF. The CDR3 DNA follows: TGTGCCAGCAGTTCCCCGGGACTCCTCAATTCTGGGGCCAACGTCCTGACTTTC.

This clonotype was recorded a few times. This chain uses TRBV27 with TRBJ2-1; tentatively, D is TRBD1 (6 bases). Trimming left V 8 bases short and J 9 bases short, with 23 bases between. The CDR3 length is 15 residues. Germline V gene lookup returns CDR1 MNHEY and CDR2 SMNVEV (reference sequence). The CDR3 DNA reads TGTGCCAGCCGAAAGTCCCAGGACAGAGTTAGTGAGCAGTTCTTC. It encodes CASRKSQDRVSEQFF.

There are a few counts of this clonotype. This sequence joins TRBV5-1 and TRBJ2-3; D might be TRBD1 (6 bases). V was pared by 4 bases and J by 2 bases, with 11 bases between. The CDR3 sequence is 14 residues long. CDR1 and CDR2 from the germline V gene are SGHRS and YFSETQ. CDR3 in DNA: TGCGCCAGCAGCGGGGGCAGGTTCACAGATACGCAGTATTTT. Translating gives CASSGGRFTDTQYF. Using reference TRBV5-1 and TRBJ2-3 for the parts outside the CDR3, the full variable domain is KAGVTQTPRYLIKTRGQQVTLSCSPISGHRSVSWYQQTPGQGLQFLFEYFSETQRNKGNFPGRFSGRQFSNSRSEMNVSTLELGDSALYLCASSGGRFTDTQYFGPGTRLTVL.

This chain links TRBV20-1 with TRBJ2-1; D is uncertain. The length of the CDR3 is 12 residues. CDR1 is DFQATT and CDR2 is SNEGSKA in the germline V gene (reference sequence). Trimming removed 1 base from V and 10 bases from J, with 11 bases in between. The CDR3 protein is CSARAVAQEQFF. The CDR3 bases are TGCAGTGCTAGAGCAGTCGCCCAGGAGCAGTTCTTC.

The chain recombines TRBV4-3 with TRBJ2-7; D is tentatively TRBD1 or TRBD2 (6 bases each). Germline V CDR1 and CDR2: LGHNA, YSLEER. The CDR3 loop spans 15 amino acids. Trimming pared 4 bases from V and 4 bases from J, leaving 17 bases between. Here the CDR3 DNA reads TGCGCCAGCAGCCCTACCATGGAGGGGGGATACGAGCAGTACTTC. It codes for CASSPTMEGGYEQYF.

The CDR3 nucleotides are TGTGCCAGCAGTTACTCGTCAGACAATCAGCCCCAGCATTTT. It specifies CASSYSSDNQPQHF. This chain connects TRBV6-2 or TRBV6-3 to TRBJ1-5; D is uncertain. The CDR3 covers 14 residues. Trimming took off 0 bases at V and 3 bases at J, with 6 bases between the two ends. CDR1 MNHEY and CDR2 SVGEGT come from the germline V gene.

A few counts support this clonotype. This chain joins TRBV5-1 and TRBJ2-3, with TRBD1 matching over 7 bases. Germline values: CDR1 SGHRS, CDR2 YFSETQ. V lost 4 bases to trimming and J lost 5 bases; unmatched junction nucleotides: 7. The CDR3 consists of 14 residues. Here the CDR3 reads CASSVGQPLDTQYF. In DNA form, the CDR3 reads TGCGCCAGCAGCGTGGGACAGCCGTTAGATACGCAGTATTTT.

This clonotype was seen more than once but under ten times. The gene calls are TRBV6-2 or TRBV6-3 and TRBJ2-1; no reliable D call. The V gene lost 2 bases and the J gene lost 1 base, with 12 bases spanning the gap. This CDR3 has 16 residues. CDR1 is MNHEY and CDR2 is SVGEGT in the germline V gene. The CDR3 reads CASSYGLVGSYNEQFF. For the CDR3, the DNA is TGTGCCAGCAGTTACGGCCTAGTGGGGTCCTACAATGAGCAGTTCTTC.

This sequence joins TRBV28 and TRBJ2-7; D is possibly TRBD1 (6 bases). The CDR3 totals 13 residues. V was shortened by 10 bases and J by 1 base, with 14 bases between the two germline ends. The germline CDR1 and CDR2 sequences are MDHEN and SYDVKM. This CDR3 is CATYSGASYEQYF. DNA for the CDR3: TGTGCCACCTATTCAGGGGCTTCCTACGAGCAGTACTTC.

The rearrangement uses TRBV28 and TRBJ2-1; 9 bases are shared with TRBD2. Germline assignment: CDR1 MDHEN and CDR2 SYDVKM. There are 15 residues in the CDR3. Trimming at V came to 8 bases and at J to 7 bases, leaving 12 bases not matched to a gene. The CDR3 here is CASLAWGGRGNEQFF. DNA of the CDR3: TGTGCCAGCCTAGCGTGGGGCGGGAGGGGAAATGAGCAGTTCTTC.